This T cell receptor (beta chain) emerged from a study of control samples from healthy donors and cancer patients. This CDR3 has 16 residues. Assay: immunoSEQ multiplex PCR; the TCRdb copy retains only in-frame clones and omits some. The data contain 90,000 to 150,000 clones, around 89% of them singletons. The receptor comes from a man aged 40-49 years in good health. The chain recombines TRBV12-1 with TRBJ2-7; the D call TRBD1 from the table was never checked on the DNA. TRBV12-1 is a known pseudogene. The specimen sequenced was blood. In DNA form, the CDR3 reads TGTGTCAGCAGCAGCCTCGACAGGGGGAATTCCTACGAGCAGTACTTC. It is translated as CVSSSLDRGNSYEQYF.